The entry below gives a single T cell receptor (beta chain) sequence along with its context. The entry originates in a study of monozygotic twins with inflammatory bowel disease. TCRdb re-called the 5' RACE reads; one entry per CDR3 protein, DNA not given. Found here are 150,000 to 200,000 distinct CDR3 sequences; the top ten clones hold over 2.5%. Sequenced sample: blood. This TCR came from a human donor with ulcerative colitis or Crohn's disease, or a healthy co-twin of an affected twin (not recorded which).

CDR3 sequence reads: CASRVLSGANVLTF. The gene calls are TRBV27 and TRBJ2-6; TCRdb's D call, TRBD2, is unchecked because there is no DNA. Germline V gene lookup returns CDR1 MNHEY and CDR2 SMNVEV (reference sequence). This CDR3 is 14 amino acids long.